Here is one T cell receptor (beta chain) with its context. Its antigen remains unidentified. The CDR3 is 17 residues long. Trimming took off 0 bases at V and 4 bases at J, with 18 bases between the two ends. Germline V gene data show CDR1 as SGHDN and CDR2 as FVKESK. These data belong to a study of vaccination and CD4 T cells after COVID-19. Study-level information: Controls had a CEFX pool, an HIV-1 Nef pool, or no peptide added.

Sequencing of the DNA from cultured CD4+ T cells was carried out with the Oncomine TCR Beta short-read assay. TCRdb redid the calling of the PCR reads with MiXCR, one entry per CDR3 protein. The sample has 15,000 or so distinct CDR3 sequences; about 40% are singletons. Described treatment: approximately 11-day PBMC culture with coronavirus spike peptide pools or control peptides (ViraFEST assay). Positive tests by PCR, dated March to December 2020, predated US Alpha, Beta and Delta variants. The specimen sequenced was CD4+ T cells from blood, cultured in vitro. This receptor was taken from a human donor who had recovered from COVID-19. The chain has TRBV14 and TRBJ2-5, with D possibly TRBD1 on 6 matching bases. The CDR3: CASSQEVFNRAGETQYF. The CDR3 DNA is TGTGCCAGCAGCCAAGAAGTCTTCAACAGGGCAGGAGAGACCCAGTACTTC.